This note documents a single TCR beta chain sequence. Antigen: not known. Sequencing used immunoSEQ multiplex PCR; TCRdb keeps in-frame clones, though not all of them. The sample has 90,000 to 95,000 clones; roughly 90% are singletons. The sample comes from a study of identifying expanded T cells in peripheral blood. General observations from the study: Differentially abundant clones: 0.95 to 1.5 between replicates, 16.4 at 2 to 3 weeks, roughly 18 at four. Variance in clone template counts between roughly 2-week samples significantly increased with total template count across all healthy donors.

Collection occurred without any documented infections or immune events in donors. CDR1 and CDR2 from the germline V gene are LNHDA and SQIVND (reference sequence). Trimming shortened V by 6 bases and J by 5 bases, and 22 bases separated the two germline ends. This CDR3 has 17 amino acids. The chain joins TRBV19 to TRBJ1-4; D is unresolved. Input material: blood. The sequence came from a person between 18 and 75 years old in good health. The CDR3 loop is CASSNLVGPRRNEKLFF. Here the CDR3 DNA reads TGTGCCAGTAGCAACCTCGTAGGGCCTCGACGCAATGAAAAACTGTTTTTT. The whole variable domain, remainder taken from reference TRBV19 and TRBJ1-4, is DGGITQSPKYLFRKEGQNVTLSCEQNLNHDAMYWYRQDPGQGLRLIYYSQIVNDFQKGDIAEGYSVSREKKESFPLTVTSAQKNPTAFYLCASSNLVGPRRNEKLFFGSGTQLSVL.